What follows are 5 T cell receptor beta chains derived from one specimen sequenced in a study of blood T cell repertoires in COVID-19. Here immunoSEQ multiplex PCR was the method, and the copy in TCRdb shows in-frame clones only, minus some. The table lists roughly 200,000 clones, 80% to 90% of them singletons, with approximately 6.2% in the top ten. The sequenced sample was peripheral blood. The receptors derive from a man in his sixties who had recovered from COVID-19.

V and J are TRBV14 and TRBJ2-3, with D tentatively TRBD2 (5 bases). CDR1 SGHDN and CDR2 FVKESK come from the germline V gene. This CDR3 is built from 16 residues. V lost 0 bases, J lost 4 bases, and 14 bases lay in between. The CDR3 DNA follows: TGTGCCAGCAGCCAAGAGAGGGTAGTGCCGGCAGATACGCAGTATTTT. Protein product: CASSQERVVPADTQYF.

The chain employs TRBV6-5 and TRBJ1-2, with TRBD1 matching over 9 bases. CDR1 MNHEY and CDR2 SVGAGI come from the germline V gene. V lost 5 bases, J lost 4 bases, and 5 bases stayed unmatched. The CDR3 has 14 amino acids. The CDR3 DNA reads TGTGCCAGCAGTAGGGACAGGGAGAGCTATGGCTACACCTTC. The encoded protein is CASSRDRESYGYTF.

The count of this clone is one. The genes are TRBV7-9 and TRBJ1-2, with TRBD1 matching over 7 bases. CDR1 is SEHNR and CDR2 is FQNEAQ in the germline V gene (reference sequence). Trimming took 5 bases from V and 0 from J; bases not matched to a gene: 6. The CDR3 consists of 15 residues. CDR3 protein: CASSPRDSPNYGYTF. CDR3 nucleotide sequence: TGTGCCAGCAGCCCCCGGGACAGCCCTAACTATGGCTACACCTTC.

The rearrangement joins TRBV10-1 to TRBJ1-6; D is ambiguous. This CDR3 spans 17 amino acids. Germline V CDR1 and CDR2: WNHNN, SYGVQD (reference sequence). Trimming removed 5 bases at V and 9 bases at J, with 23 bases between. The DNA for the CDR3 is TGCGCCAGCAGTCCCTCGGGAGGTGGAAGAGGAGGTTCACCCCTCCACTTT. Translated: CASSPSGGGRGGSPLHF.

This chain connects TRBV15 to TRBJ1-4; 9 bases match TRBD1. With 3 bases clipped from V and 6 bases from J, the junction kept 2 bases outside the gene matches. Germline V gives CDR1 LNHNV, CDR2 YYDKDF (reference sequence). The CDR3 has 14 amino acids. CDR3 in DNA: TGTGCCACCAGCAGGGACAGGGGTTATGAAAAACTGTTTTTT. It yields the protein CATSRDRGYEKLFF.